This T cell receptor beta chain was profiled in a study of blood T cell repertoires in COVID-19. CDR3 length: 16 amino acids. The ends lost 3 bases at V and 4 bases at J; junction bases unmatched: 6. The germline V gene has CDR1 LGHNA and CDR2 YSLEER. Methods used by the authors: Researchers report that nucleated cell counts were estimated from reference gene primer amplification. This table comes from immunoSEQ multiplex PCR, and its TCRdb copy is limited to in-frame clones, with some not included. V and J calls and clone size are as listed in that table; D and trimming were resolved from the DNA. Of 25,000 to 30,000 clones in the sample, around four fifths are singletons; the top ten hold approximately 40%.

The gene calls are TRBV4-3 and TRBJ2-6; 7 bases match TRBD1. This TCR was recovered from a man aged 65 to 85 with acute or convalescent COVID-19. Sequenced input: peripheral blood. The CDR3 spells CASSQGPGGGANVLTF. The CDR3 nucleotides are TGCGCCAGCAGCCAGGGTCCAGGGGGAGGGGCCAACGTCCTGACTTTC.